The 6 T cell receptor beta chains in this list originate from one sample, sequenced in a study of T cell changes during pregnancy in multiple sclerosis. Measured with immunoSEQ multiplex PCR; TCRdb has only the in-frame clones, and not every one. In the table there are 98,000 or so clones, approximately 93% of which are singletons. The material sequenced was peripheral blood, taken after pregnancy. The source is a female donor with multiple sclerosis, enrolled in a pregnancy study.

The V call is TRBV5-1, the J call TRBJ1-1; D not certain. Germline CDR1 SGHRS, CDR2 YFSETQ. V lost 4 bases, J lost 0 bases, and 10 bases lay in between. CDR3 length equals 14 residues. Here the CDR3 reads CASSLQILNTEAFF. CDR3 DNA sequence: TGCGCCAGCAGCCTACAGATACTGAACACTGAAGCTTTCTTT.

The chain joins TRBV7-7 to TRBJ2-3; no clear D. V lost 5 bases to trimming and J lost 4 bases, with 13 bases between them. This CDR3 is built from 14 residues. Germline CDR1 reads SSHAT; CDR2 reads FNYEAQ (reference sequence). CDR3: CASSIGPGSDTQYF. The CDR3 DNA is TGTGCCAGCAGCATAGGACCAGGCTCAGATACGCAGTATTTT.

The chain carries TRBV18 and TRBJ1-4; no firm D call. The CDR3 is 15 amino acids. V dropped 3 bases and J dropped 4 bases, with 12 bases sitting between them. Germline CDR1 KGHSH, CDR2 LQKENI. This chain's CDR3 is CASSPIGSFNEKLFF. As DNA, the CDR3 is TGTGCCAGCTCACCTATCGGGAGCTTTAATGAAAAACTGTTTTTT.

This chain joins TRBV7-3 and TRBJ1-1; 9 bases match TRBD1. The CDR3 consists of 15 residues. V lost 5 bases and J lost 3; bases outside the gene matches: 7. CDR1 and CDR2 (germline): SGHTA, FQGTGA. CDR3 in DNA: TGTGCCAGCAGCCCAGGGACAGGGAGGGACACTGAAGCTTTCTTT. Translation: CASSPGTGRDTEAFF.

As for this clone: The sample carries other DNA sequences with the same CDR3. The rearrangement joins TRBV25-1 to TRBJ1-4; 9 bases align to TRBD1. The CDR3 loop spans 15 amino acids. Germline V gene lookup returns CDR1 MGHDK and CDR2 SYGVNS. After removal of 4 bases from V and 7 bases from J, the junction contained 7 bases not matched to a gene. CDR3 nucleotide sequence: TGTGCCAGCAGTGTCACCGGGACAGGGAGTGAAAAACTGTTTTTT. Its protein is CASSVTGTGSEKLFF.

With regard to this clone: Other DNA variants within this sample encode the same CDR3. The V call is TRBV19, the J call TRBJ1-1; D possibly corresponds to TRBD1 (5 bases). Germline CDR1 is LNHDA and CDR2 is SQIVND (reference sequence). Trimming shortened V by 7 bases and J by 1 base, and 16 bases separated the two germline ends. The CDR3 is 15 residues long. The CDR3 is CASNGAAVGNTEAFF. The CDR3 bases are TGTGCCAGTAATGGGGCTGCCGTGGGGAACACTGAAGCTTTCTTT.